This paragraph reports one T cell receptor (beta chain). Its specificity is not known. V was pared by 5 bases and J by 1 base, with 2 bases of the junction left unmatched. The CDR3 runs 14 residues. CDR1 and CDR2 (germline): ENHRY, SYGVKD. The sample comes from a study of T-cell memory formation after mild COVID-19. Turning to the study itself: Clusters of TCRs were largely donor specific.

Barcoded TCR alpha and TCR beta cDNA libraries with UMIs came from 5'RACE using constant-segment primers. MiXCR was run by TCRdb on the 5' RACE reads, yielding one entry per CDR3 protein. The table has 430,000 or so distinct CDR3 sequences, 25% seen once. Study results and caveats: CD4+ contracting clones lay mainly in CM and EM, CD8+ ones in EMRA. There was a balanced CD4/CD8 profile in clones contracting day 15 to 85, and later expanders leaned CD4+.

This sequence originates from an adult woman who had mild COVID-19 (a few samples of this study predate the infection). Cell type and time point are not known. The chain has TRBV10-3 and TRBJ2-3; 8 bases fit TRBD2. Sequenced material: PBMCs or a T cell subset sorted from them (not recorded which). The CDR3 DNA reads as TGTGCCATCAGTAGAGCGGGAGGCACAGATACGCAGTATTTT. It codes for CAISRAGGTDTQYF.